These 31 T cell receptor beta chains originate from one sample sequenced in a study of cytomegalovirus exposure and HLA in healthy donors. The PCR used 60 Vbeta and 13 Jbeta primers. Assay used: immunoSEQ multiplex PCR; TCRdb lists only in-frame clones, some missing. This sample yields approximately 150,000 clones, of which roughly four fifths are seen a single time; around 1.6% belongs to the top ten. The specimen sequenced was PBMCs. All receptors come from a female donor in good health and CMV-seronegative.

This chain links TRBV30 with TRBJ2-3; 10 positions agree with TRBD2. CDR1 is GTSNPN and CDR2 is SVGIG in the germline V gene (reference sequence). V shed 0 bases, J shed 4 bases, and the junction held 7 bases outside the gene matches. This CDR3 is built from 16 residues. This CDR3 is CAWSVRASGSPDTQYF. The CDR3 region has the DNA TGTGCCTGGAGTGTACGAGCTAGCGGGAGCCCAGATACGCAGTATTTT. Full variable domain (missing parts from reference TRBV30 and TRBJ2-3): SQTIHQWPATLVQPVGSPLSLECTVEGTSNPNLYWYRQAAGRGLQLLFYSVGIGQISSEVPQNLSASRPQDRQFILSSKKLLLSDSGFYLCAWSVRASGSPDTQYFGPGTRLTVL.

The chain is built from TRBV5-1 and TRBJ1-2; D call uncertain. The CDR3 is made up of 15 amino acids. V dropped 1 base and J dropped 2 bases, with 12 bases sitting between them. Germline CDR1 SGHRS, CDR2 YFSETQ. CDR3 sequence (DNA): TGCGCCAGCAGCTTGACACAGATGAGCAACTATGGCTACACCTTC. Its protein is CASSLTQMSNYGYTF.

The DNA for the CDR3 is TGTGCCAGTCTACCCGGGATCGGGTTCGTTCTGTCCGGTCAGCCCCAGCATTTT. Translated: CASLPGIGFVLSGQPQHF. J is TRBJ1-5 and V is TRBV19; D gene unclear. This CDR3 region has 18 residues. With 8 bases removed from V and 6 bases from J, the gap between germline ends came to 29 bases. Germline CDR1 and CDR2: LNHDA and SQIVND (reference sequence).

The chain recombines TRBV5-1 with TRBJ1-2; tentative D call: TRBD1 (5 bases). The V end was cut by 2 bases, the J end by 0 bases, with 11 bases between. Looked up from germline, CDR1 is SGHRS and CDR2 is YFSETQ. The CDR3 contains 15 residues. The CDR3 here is CASSLDSQPNYGYTF. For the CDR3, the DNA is TGCGCCAGCAGCTTAGACAGCCAGCCTAACTATGGCTACACCTTC.

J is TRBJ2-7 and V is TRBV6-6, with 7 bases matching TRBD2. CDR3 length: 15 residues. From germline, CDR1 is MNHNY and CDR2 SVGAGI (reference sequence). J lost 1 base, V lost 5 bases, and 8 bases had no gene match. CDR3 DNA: TGTGCCAGCAGTGCACCGCCGGGGGGTTCCTACGAGCAGTACTTC. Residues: CASSAPPGGSYEQYF.

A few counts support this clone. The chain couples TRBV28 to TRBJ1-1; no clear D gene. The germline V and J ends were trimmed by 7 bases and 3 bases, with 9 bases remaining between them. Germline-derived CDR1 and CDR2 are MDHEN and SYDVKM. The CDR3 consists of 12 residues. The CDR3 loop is CASNSGHTEAFF. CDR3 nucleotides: TGTGCCAGCAATAGCGGGCACACTGAAGCTTTCTTT.

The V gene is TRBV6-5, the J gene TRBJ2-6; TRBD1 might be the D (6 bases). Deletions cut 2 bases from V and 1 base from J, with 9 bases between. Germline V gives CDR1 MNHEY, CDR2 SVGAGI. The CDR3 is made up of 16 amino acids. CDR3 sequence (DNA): TGTGCCAGCAGTTACGTTCAGGGGTCTGGGGCCAACGTCCTGACTTTC. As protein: CASSYVQGSGANVLTF.

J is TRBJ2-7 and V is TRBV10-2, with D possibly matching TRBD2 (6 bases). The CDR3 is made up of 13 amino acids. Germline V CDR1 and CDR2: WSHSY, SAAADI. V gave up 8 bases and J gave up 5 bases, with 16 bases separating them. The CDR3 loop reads CASRHGGLHEQYF. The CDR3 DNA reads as TGCGCCAGCCGCCACGGAGGGCTCCACGAGCAGTACTTC.

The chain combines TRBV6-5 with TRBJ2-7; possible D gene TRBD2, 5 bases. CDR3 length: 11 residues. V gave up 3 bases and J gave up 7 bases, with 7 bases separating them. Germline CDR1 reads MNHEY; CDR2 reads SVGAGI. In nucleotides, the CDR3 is TGTGCCAGCAGTTATAGAGGGGAGCAGTACTTC. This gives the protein CASSYRGEQYF.

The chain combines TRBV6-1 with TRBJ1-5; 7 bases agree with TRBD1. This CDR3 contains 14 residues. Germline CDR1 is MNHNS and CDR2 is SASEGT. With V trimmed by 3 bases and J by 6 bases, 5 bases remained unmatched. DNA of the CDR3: TGTGCCAGCAGTGATGAGGGGGCTGGTCAGCCCCAGCATTTT. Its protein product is CASSDEGAGQPQHF.

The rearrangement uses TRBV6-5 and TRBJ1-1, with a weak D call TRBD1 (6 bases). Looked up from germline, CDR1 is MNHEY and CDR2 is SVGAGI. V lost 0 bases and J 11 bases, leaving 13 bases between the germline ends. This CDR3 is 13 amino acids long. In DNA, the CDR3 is TGTGCCAGCAGTTACTCCTTCAGGGGACATGCTTTCTTT. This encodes CASSYSFRGHAFF.

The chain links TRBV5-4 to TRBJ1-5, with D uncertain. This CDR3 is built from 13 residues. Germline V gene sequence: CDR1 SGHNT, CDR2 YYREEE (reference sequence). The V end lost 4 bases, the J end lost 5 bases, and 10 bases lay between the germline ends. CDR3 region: CASSEALDQPQHF. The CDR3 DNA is TGTGCCAGCAGCGAAGCACTTGATCAGCCCCAGCATTTT.

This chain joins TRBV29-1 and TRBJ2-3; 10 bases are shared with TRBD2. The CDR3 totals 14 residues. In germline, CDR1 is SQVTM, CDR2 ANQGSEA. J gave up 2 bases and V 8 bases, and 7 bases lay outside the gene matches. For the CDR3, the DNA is TGCAGCACCCAGCGGGAGGGCCCCACAGATACGCAGTATTTT. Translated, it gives CSTQREGPTDTQYF.

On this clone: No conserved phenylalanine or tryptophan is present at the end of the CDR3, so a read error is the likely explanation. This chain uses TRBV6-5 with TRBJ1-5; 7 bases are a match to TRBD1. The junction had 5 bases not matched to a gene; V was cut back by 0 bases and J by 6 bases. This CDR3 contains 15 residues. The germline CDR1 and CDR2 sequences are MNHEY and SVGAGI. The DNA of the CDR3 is TGTGCCAGCAGTTACTCGGCAGGGGGTGGTCAGCCCCAGCATCTT. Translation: CASSYSAGGGQPQHL.

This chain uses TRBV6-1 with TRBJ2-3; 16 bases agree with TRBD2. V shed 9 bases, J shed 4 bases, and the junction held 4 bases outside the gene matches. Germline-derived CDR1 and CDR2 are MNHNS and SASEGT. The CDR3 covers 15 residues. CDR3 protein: CASRGLAGGADTQYF. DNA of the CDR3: TGTGCCAGTAGGGGACTAGCGGGGGGGGCAGATACGCAGTATTTT.

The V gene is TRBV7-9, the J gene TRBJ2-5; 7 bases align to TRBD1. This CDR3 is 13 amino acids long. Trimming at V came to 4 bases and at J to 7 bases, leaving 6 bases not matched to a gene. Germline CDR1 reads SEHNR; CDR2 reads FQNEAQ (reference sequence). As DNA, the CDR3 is TGTGCCAGCAGCTCACAGGGGCATGGGACCCAGTACTTC. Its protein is CASSSQGHGTQYF.

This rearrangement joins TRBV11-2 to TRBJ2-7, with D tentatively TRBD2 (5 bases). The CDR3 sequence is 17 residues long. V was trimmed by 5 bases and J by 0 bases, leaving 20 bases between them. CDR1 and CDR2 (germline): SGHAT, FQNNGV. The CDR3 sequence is CASSPFHGGQASYEQYF. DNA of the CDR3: TGTGCCAGCAGCCCGTTTCACGGAGGCCAAGCCTCCTACGAGCAGTACTTC.

CDR3 residues: CASSLLLAGHNEQFF. The CDR3 nucleotides are TGTGCCAGCAGCTTGTTACTAGCGGGACACAATGAGCAGTTCTTC. V gene TRBV11-2 combines with J gene TRBJ2-1; TRBD2 matches at 10 bases. Germline loops: CDR1 SGHAT, CDR2 FQNNGV. The length of the CDR3 is 15 residues. The V gene end was trimmed by 3 bases and the J gene end by 5 bases; junction bases not matched to a gene: 4.

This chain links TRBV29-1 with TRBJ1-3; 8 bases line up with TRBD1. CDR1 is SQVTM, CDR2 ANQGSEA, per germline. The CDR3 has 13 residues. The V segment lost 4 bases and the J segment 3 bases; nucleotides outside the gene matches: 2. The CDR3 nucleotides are TGCAGCGTTGTAGGACAGGGTGGAAACACCATATATTTT. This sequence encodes CSVVGQGGNTIYF.

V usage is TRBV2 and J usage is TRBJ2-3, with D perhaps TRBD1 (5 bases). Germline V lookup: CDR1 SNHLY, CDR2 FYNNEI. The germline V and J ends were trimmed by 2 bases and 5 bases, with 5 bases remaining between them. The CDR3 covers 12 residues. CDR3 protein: CASSERGDTQYF. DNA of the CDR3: TGTGCCAGCAGTGAAAGGGGAGATACGCAGTATTTT. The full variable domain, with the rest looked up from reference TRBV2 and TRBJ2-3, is EPEVTQTPSHQVTQMGQEVILRCVPISNHLYFYWYRQILGQKVEFLVSFYNNEISEKSEIFDDQFSVERPDGSNFTLKIRSTKLEDSAMYFCASSERGDTQYFGPGTRLTVL.

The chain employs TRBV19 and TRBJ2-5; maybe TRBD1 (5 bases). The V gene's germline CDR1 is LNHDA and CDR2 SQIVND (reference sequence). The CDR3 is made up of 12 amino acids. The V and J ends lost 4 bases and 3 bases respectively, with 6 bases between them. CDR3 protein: CASSTTEETQYF. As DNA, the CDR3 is TGTGCCAGTAGTACGACAGAAGAGACCCAGTACTTC.

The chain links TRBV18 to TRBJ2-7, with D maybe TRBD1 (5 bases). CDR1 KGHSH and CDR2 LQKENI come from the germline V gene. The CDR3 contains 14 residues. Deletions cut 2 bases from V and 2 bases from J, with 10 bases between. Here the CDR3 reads CASSPTGIPYEQYF. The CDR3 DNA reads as TGTGCCAGCTCACCAACAGGAATTCCCTACGAGCAGTACTTC.

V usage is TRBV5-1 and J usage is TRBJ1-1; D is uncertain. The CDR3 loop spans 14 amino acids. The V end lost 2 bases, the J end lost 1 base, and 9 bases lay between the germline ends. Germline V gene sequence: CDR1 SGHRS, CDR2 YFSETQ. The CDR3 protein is CASSFKQRNTEAFF. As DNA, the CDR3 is TGCGCCAGCAGCTTCAAACAGAGGAACACTGAAGCTTTCTTT.

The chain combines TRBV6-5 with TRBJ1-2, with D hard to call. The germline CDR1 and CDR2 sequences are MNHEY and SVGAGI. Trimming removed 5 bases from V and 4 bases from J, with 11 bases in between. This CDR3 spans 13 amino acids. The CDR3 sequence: CASSEDQSYGYTF. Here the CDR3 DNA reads TGTGCCAGCAGTGAAGATCAGTCCTATGGCTACACCTTC.

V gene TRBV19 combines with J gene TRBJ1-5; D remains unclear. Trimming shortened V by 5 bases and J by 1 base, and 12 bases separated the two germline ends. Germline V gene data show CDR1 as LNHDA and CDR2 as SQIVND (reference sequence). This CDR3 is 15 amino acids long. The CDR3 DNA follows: TGTGCCAGTAGTTCGAGAGGGCCGAGCAATCAGCCCCAGCATTTT. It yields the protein CASSSRGPSNQPQHF.

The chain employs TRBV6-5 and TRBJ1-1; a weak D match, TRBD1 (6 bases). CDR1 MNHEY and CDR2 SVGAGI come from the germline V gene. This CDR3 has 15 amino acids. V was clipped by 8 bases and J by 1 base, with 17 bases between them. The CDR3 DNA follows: TGTGCCAGCGGGGGCCTTGGCAGGCGGAACACTGAAGCTTTCTTT. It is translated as CASGGLGRRNTEAFF.

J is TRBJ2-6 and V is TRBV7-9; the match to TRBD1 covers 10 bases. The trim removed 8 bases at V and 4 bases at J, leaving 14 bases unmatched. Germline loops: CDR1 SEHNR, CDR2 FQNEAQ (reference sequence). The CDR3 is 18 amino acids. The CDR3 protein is CASPLRDRGQGGANVLTF. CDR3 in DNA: TGTGCCAGCCCCCTGAGAGACAGGGGGCAGGGAGGGGCCAACGTCCTGACTTTC.

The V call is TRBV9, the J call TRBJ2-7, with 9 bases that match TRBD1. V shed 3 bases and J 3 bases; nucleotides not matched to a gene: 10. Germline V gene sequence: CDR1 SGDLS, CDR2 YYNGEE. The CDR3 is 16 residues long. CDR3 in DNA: TGTGCCAGCAGCGCCTCCAGACAGGGGGAGTTCTACGAGCAGTACTTC. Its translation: CASSASRQGEFYEQYF. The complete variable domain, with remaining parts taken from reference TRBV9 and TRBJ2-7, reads DSGVTQTPKHLITATGQRVTLRCSPRSGDLSVYWYQQSLDQGLQFLIQYYNGEERAKGNILERFSAQQFPDLHSELNLSSLELGDSALYFCASSASRQGEFYEQYFGPGTRLTVT.

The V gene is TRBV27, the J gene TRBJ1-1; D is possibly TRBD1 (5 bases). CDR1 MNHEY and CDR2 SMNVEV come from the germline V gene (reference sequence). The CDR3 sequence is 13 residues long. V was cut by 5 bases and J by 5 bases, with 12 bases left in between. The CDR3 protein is CASSLRGRTEAFF. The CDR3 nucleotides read TGTGCCAGCAGTCTAAGGGGCCGGACTGAAGCTTTCTTT.

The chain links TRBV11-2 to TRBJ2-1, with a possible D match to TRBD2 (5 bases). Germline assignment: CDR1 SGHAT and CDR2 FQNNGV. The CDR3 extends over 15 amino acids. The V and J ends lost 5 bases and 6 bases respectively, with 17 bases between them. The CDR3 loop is CASSRDSGFSNEQFF. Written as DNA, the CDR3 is TGTGCCAGCAGCCGGGATTCGGGGTTTAGCAATGAGCAGTTCTTC.

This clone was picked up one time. CDR3 coding DNA: TGTGCCATCAGTGCGGGACTAGCGGGGGGGCAAGATACGCAGTATTTT. Protein sequence: CAISAGLAGGQDTQYF. The chain couples TRBV10-3 to TRBJ2-3, with 16 bases that match TRBD2. Losses at the gene ends were 4 bases for V and 5 bases for J; bases not matched to a gene: 3. Germline CDR1 is ENHRY and CDR2 is SYGVKD. CDR3 length: 16 amino acids.